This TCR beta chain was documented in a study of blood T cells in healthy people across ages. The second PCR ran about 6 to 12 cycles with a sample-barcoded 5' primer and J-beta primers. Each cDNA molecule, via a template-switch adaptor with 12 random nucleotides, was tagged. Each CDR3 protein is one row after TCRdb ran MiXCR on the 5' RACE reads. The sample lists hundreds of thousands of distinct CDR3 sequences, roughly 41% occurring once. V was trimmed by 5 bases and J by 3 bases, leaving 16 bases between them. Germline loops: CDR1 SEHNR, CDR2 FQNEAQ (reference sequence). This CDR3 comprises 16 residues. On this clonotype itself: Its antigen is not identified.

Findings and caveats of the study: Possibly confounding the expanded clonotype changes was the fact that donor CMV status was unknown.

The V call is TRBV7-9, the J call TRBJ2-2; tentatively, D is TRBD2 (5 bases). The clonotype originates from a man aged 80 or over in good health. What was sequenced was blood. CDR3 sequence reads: CASSLRTYLDTGELFF. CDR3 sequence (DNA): TGTGCCAGCAGCCTCCGGACTTACCTTGACACCGGGGAGCTGTTTTTT.